Presented here are 7 T cell receptor beta chains from one specimen sequenced in a study of breast tumors, draining lymph nodes, adjacent tissues (dated by TCRdb to 2016 to 2017). Library preparation employed multiplex PCR. The data were produced on an Illumina HiSeq 2000. TCRdb's own reprocessing of the public reads used fastp at Q25 and MiXCR and kept productive beta chains. Rows with a matching CDR3 protein are joined into one entry that keeps the most common DNA and genes. This sample is represented by approximately 230,000 distinct CDR3 sequences; around 35% of them were singletons. The ten largest clones add up to approximately 3.6% of the sample. Lymph node samples were obtained from the axillary draining lymph nodes of breast cancer patients. The specimen sequenced was axillary lymph node tissue. The origin of the receptors is a female donor with breast cancer. Some clones in this sample may be carry-over from other donors' samples.

The genes are TRBV6-5 and TRBJ2-1; 8 bases align to TRBD2. V lost 4 bases and J lost 6; bases outside the gene matches: 5. This CDR3 is built from 14 residues. Looked up from germline, CDR1 is MNHEY and CDR2 is SVGAGI. The CDR3 is CASSSIAGPNEQFF. The CDR3 region has the DNA TGTGCCAGCAGTTCAATAGCGGGGCCCAATGAGCAGTTCTTC.

About this clonotype: This clone may be a read error of a much larger clone one base away. The chain combines TRBV13 with TRBJ1-3; 11 bases align to TRBD1. Germline V gives CDR1 PRHDT, CDR2 FYEKMQ (reference sequence). The CDR3 totals 18 residues. J lost 0 bases, V lost 4 bases, and 8 bases had no gene match. CDR3 in amino acids: CASSSHKGQGASGNTIYF. CDR3 bases: TGTGCCAGCAGCTCGCATAAAGGACAGGGGGCCTCTGGAAACACCATATATTTT.

The table lists this clonotype with many counts. The chain uses TRBV6-1 and TRBJ2-2, with unresolved D. The V gene lost 6 bases and the J gene lost 3 bases, with 2 bases spanning the gap. Germline-derived CDR1 and CDR2 are MNHNS and SASEGT. This CDR3 is built from 11 residues. Here the CDR3 reads CASRYTGELFF. CDR3 DNA sequence: TGTGCCAGCAGGTACACCGGGGAGCTGTTTTTT.

The rearrangement uses TRBV20-1 and TRBJ1-6; TRBD1 is a possible D gene (5 bases). Germline V gene sequence: CDR1 DFQATT, CDR2 SNEGSKA (reference sequence). V gave up 5 bases and J gave up 9 bases, with 23 bases separating them. This CDR3 region has 16 residues. The CDR3 here is CSAPGGEGGGFSPLHF. DNA for the CDR3: TGCAGTGCTCCTGGCGGGGAGGGTGGGGGTTTTTCACCCCTCCACTTT.

This clonotype was seen just once. The rearrangement uses TRBV20-1 and TRBJ2-6; 7 bases are a match to TRBD2. CDR3 length: 15 amino acids. V was pared by 3 bases and J by 2 bases, with 4 bases of the junction left unmatched. CDR1 and CDR2 (germline): DFQATT, SNEGSKA (reference sequence). CDR3 in DNA: TGCAGTGCTAGTTCTAGCGGAACTGGGGCCAACGTCCTGACTTTC. It is translated as CSASSSGTGANVLTF.

For this clonotype: This may come from a read error, since a much larger clone is one base off. The chain carries TRBV20-1 and TRBJ2-7, with TRBD2 identical over 11 bases. With V trimmed by 2 bases and J by 0 bases, 12 bases remained unmatched. The length of the CDR3 is 18 residues. Germline CDR1 and CDR2: DFQATT and SNEGSKA (reference sequence). This chain's CDR3 is CSARSGTSGTMSSYEQYF. The DNA for the CDR3 is TGCAGTGCTAGATCCGGGACTAGCGGCACTATGAGCTCCTACGAGCAGTACTTC.

Many counts were recorded for this clonotype. An end of the junction differs from the germline gene, which may be a read error. V usage is TRBV7-7 and J usage is TRBJ2-5, with D hard to call. Germline-derived CDR1 and CDR2 are SSHAT and FNYEAQ (reference sequence). This CDR3 comprises 13 residues. CDR3 loop: CASSSGRGETQYF. In nucleotides, the CDR3 is TGTGCTAGCAGCTCAGGACGTGGGGAGACCCAGTACTTC.